This T cell receptor (beta chain) was retrieved from a study of OX40 agonist ivuxolimab in advanced cancers. For context, the study as a whole: The costimulatory receptor OX40 (CD134) was targeted by ivuxolimab, a fully human IgG2 agonistic monoclonal antibody. Of the approximately 50 dose-escalation patients, hepatocellular carcinoma was present in about 20, melanoma in about 15, renal cell carcinoma in 9 and head and neck cancer in 9. Intravenous ivuxolimab was administered to patients every 2 weeks at six dose levels: 0.01, 0.1, 0.3, 1.5, 3 and 10 mg/kg. Partial responses occurred in three dose-escalation patients: two with cutaneous melanoma and one with hepatocellular carcinoma. The paper reports the monotherapy dose-escalation portion (N = 52 patients) of the phase I ivuxolimab trial. Patients were allowed to have had prior anti-PD-1, anti-PD-L1 or anti-CTLA-4 therapy, and around 41% of the dose-escalation patients had previously received checkpoint inhibitors. Peripheral TCRbeta sequencing was intended to test whether TCR sequence diversity was altered and clonal T-cell expansion was caused by ivuxolimab. In the dose-escalation cohort, more than 75% of patients were male, and the mean age was roughly 60 years, with a range of roughly 20 to 85. Here is what the overall study found, with its caveats: Low levels of normalized T-cell clonal expansion were also shown by some nonresponding patients. At doses of 0.1 to 3.0 mg/kg, clonal expansion of both CD4+ and CD8+ blood T cells was observed from baseline to week 6. Antigen specificity was not determined for the clonally expanded peripheral T cells. In the 0.1-3.0 mg/kg groups, partial responders had among the lowest normalized peripheral clonal expansion, particularly in CD8+ T cells. After ivuxolimab, more expanded clones were found on average in CD8+ T cells than in CD4+ T cells.

Measured from the cysteine to the phenylalanine, the CDR3 is 11 residues long. The retained sequence is limited to the CDR3, 33 bases, with the frame set at the first base. V is cut by 5 bases and J by 15 bases, and the space between the germline ends is 14 bases. The germline V gene (reference sequence) provides CDR1 GTSNPN and CDR2 SVGIG. Patients with autoimmune disease history or receiving systemic immunosuppression were excluded from the trial. In every dose cohort, peripheral blood was drawn for TCR sequencing at baseline, cycle 4 day 1, and cycle 7 day 1. The samples were drawn from a first-in-human, open-label, multicenter phase I dose-escalation trial of ivuxolimab. Adults with locally advanced or metastatic melanoma, renal cell, hepatocellular, or head and neck squamous cell carcinoma were enrolled in the trial. Before TCR sequencing, CD4+ T cells and CD8+ T cells were sorted from peripheral blood as separate populations.

Genomic DNA was extracted from sorted cells for sequencing of the TCRbeta CDR3 region. The immunoSEQ Assay was used to sequence the TCRbeta CDR3 regions. TCRdb stores this immuneACCESS table with in-frame sequences only. Part of the clones is absent; in the studies checked, under half of the shortfall reflects unresolved V genes, and no reason is known for the rest. In this sample the table shows roughly 76,000 clones, 91% of which occur a single time. The ten largest account for about 2% of the sample. As to this clone: The target of this receptor is not known. Base-call qualities are not available, and no considerably larger clone is one nucleotide away.

The clonotype comes from an adult with an advanced solid tumor such as melanoma, head and neck, liver or kidney cancer. Sequenced here: CD4+ or CD8+ T cells sorted from blood, sampled in a trial of the OX40 agonist ivuxolimab. Recombination connected TRBV30 to TRBJ1-6, and TRBD1 may be the D gene, going by 5 matching bases. The CDR3 protein: CAWSRGEVLHF. The DNA reads as follows: TGTGCCTGGTCCCGGGGGGAGGTCCTCCACTTT.